This T cell receptor beta chain came from a study of cytomegalovirus exposure and HLA in healthy donors. Study results and caveats: Across donors, most TCRs were seen rarely, yet some public ones were widespread. The authors enumerated under 200 TCR beta chains as linked to cytomegalovirus. There were reportedly fewer N-insertions in an Asian-associated ancestry cluster than the approximately 670-donor mean, in a later analysis.

The CDR3 sequence is 14 residues long. Germline CDR1 is SGHRS and CDR2 is YFSETQ. PCR amplification relied on 60 Vbeta primers (plus 13 Jbeta primers). Sequencing used immunoSEQ multiplex PCR; TCRdb keeps in-frame clones, though not all of them. Altogether 110,000 or so clones are present, around 81% being singletons, with the ten largest covering roughly 2%. This clone was recorded once. The antigen is unknown. The chain uses TRBV5-1 and TRBJ2-5, with D possibly TRBD1 on 6 matching bases. The J call may not be correct, given that the DNA end is closer to TRBJ2-7. The clonotype was recovered from a woman in her thirties in good health and CMV-seronegative. Material for sequencing was PBMCs. CDR3 coding DNA: TGCGCCAGCAGCTTACAGGGAGACTCCTACGAGCAGTACTTC. Protein sequence: CASSLQGDSYEQYF.